The next 20 T cell receptor beta chains were all read from a single sample in a study of prognosis after radiotherapy for stage I lung cancer. Amplification of TCR beta CDR3 from genomic DNA used two-round multiplex PCR. First-round PCR, the initial amplification, used primers specific to each TRBV and TRBJ gene. Each CDR3 protein is one row after TCRdb ran MiXCR on the multiplex PCR reads. The table records some 36,000 distinct CDR3 sequences, around 22% of them present only once. Sequenced material: PBMCs, taken before or after stereotactic body radiation therapy (not recorded which). Every receptor here comes from a donor over 45 with non-small cell lung cancer.

A note on this clonotype: A much larger clone differs by one base, so this may be a read error. This chain uses TRBV6-2 or TRBV6-3 with TRBJ2-5, with D perhaps TRBD1 (6 bases). The CDR3 runs to 13 residues. Germline loops: CDR1 MNHEY, CDR2 SVGEGT. The CDR3 bases are TGTGCCAGCACTCCAGACAGGCAAGAGAACCAGTACTTC. It is translated as CASTPDRQENQYF.

In its sample, this clonotype was seen many times. V is TRBV19 and J is TRBJ2-2, with 7 bases identical to TRBD2. The CDR3 runs to 14 residues. Germline assignment: CDR1 LNHDA and CDR2 SQIVND (reference sequence). The V and J ends lost 3 bases and 6 bases, in that order; junction bases with no gene match: 4. For the CDR3, the DNA is TGTGCCAGTAGTATGGGGAGGGGCGCCGGGGAGCTGTTTTTT. Protein sequence: CASSMGRGAGELFF. Full variable domain (outside the CDR3, taken from reference TRBV19 and TRBJ2-2): DGGITQSPKYLFRKEGQNVTLSCEQNLNHDAMYWYRQDPGQGLRLIYYSQIVNDFQKGDIAEGYSVSREKKESFPLTVTSAQKNPTAFYLCASSMGRGAGELFFGEGSRLTVL.

This clonotype has at least ten counts. V usage is TRBV6-1 and J usage is TRBJ2-7, with 8 positions matching TRBD1. The CDR3 loop spans 14 amino acids. J lost 5 bases, V lost 7 bases, and 10 bases had no gene match. CDR1 and CDR2 from the germline V gene are MNHNS and SASEGT. CDR3 residues: CASTPPTGGNEQYF. The CDR3 nucleotides read TGTGCCAGCACCCCCCCAACAGGGGGAAACGAGCAGTACTTC.

This clonotype occurred many times. Here the CDR3 reads CASSEVGSGANVLTF. The DNA of the CDR3 is TGTGCCAGCAGTGAAGTGGGCTCTGGGGCCAACGTCCTGACTTTC. The V gene is TRBV6-1, the J gene TRBJ2-6, with D unresolved. The CDR3 contains 15 residues. V lost 1 base, J lost 0 bases, and 4 bases lay in between. Germline-derived CDR1 and CDR2 are MNHNS and SASEGT.

As regards this clonotype: A far larger clone is just one base off, so this is likely a read error. This rearrangement joins TRBV6-9 to TRBJ2-7; TRBD1 aligns across 9 bases. This CDR3 is 15 amino acids long. Germline values: CDR1 MNHGY, CDR2 SVAAGI. The CDR3, as DNA: TGTGACAGCAGGCGGGACAGGGTTAATCCCTACGAGCAGTACTTC. It specifies CDSRRDRVNPYEQYF.

This clonotype showed up just a few times. This chain joins TRBV20-1 and TRBJ1-5; 7 bases agree with TRBD1. V lost 0 bases to trimming and J lost 2 bases; unmatched junction nucleotides: 7. CDR3 length: 16 residues. Germline V gene lookup returns CDR1 DFQATT and CDR2 SNEGSKA (reference sequence). The DNA of the CDR3 is TGCAGTGCTAGAGACCTGGGACAGTGGGGCAATCAGCCCCAGCATTTT. Translating gives CSARDLGQWGNQPQHF.

The chain uses TRBV11-2 and TRBJ2-2; tentatively, D is TRBD1 (5 bases). CDR3 length: 17 amino acids. With 4 bases removed from V and 2 bases from J, the gap between germline ends came to 17 bases. Per germline, CDR1 SGHAT and CDR2 FQNNGV. CDR3: CASSSLLRAENTGELFF. The CDR3 nucleotides read TGTGCCAGCAGCTCACTCCTCAGGGCGGAAAACACCGGGGAGCTGTTTTTT. Complete variable domain (other parts from reference TRBV11-2 and TRBJ2-2): EAGVAQSPRYKIIEKRQSVAFWCNPISGHATLYWYQQILGQGPKLLIQFQNNGVVDDSQLPKDRFSAERLKGVDSTLKIQPAKLEDSAVYLCASSSLLRAENTGELFFGEGSRLTVL.

About this clonotype: A read error may account for a junction end that differs from germline. This chain joins TRBV6-5 and TRBJ2-3; perhaps TRBD2 as D (5 bases). CDR3 length equals 16 residues. Looked up from germline, CDR1 is MNHEY and CDR2 is SVGAGI. CDR3 DNA sequence: TGTGCCAGCAGTGACTCGTCCAGCGGTTGGTCCCCGCCTCAGTATTTT. This codes for CASSDSSSGWSPPQYF.

In regard to this clonotype: A read error is likely here: a far larger clone is one base away. This rearrangement joins TRBV28 to TRBJ2-5; perhaps TRBD2 as D (6 bases). The J call is in doubt because the DNA end fits TRBJ2-1 better. Looked up from germline, CDR1 is MDHEN and CDR2 is SYDVKM. This CDR3 has 12 amino acids. The CDR3 nucleotides read TGTGCCAGCTCACGACTAGGGTATGAGCAGTTCTTC. Protein product: CASSRLGYEQFF.

This clonotype was detected many times. The chain has TRBV5-1 and TRBJ1-1; D may be TRBD1 (6 bases). The CDR3 length is 14 residues. V dropped 4 bases and J dropped 4 bases, with 14 bases sitting between them. From germline, CDR1 is SGHRS and CDR2 YFSETQ. The CDR3 here is CASSRQVSGTEAFF. CDR3 nucleotides: TGCGCCAGCAGCAGACAGGTGAGCGGCACTGAAGCTTTCTTT. Complete variable domain (other parts from reference TRBV5-1 and TRBJ1-1): KAGVTQTPRYLIKTRGQQVTLSCSPISGHRSVSWYQQTPGQGLQFLFEYFSETQRNKGNFPGRFSGRQFSNSRSEMNVSTLELGDSALYLCASSRQVSGTEAFFGQGTRLTVV.

This clonotype is labeled as medium-sized. J is TRBJ1-2 and V is TRBV5-1, with TRBD1 as a possible D gene (5 bases). Germline CDR1 and CDR2: SGHRS and YFSETQ. The ends were cut back, 4 bases at V and 2 bases at J, with 15 bases in the middle. The length of the CDR3 is 15 residues. The CDR3 region is CASSGGPRGNYGYTF. DNA for the CDR3: TGCGCCAGCAGCGGGGGACCGCGTGGAAACTATGGCTACACCTTC.

There are many counts of this clonotype. The rearrangement uses TRBV12-3 or TRBV12-4 and TRBJ2-1, with TRBD2 identical over 15 bases. J was trimmed by 5 bases and V by 5 bases; bases with no gene match: 7. The CDR3 covers 17 residues. DNA for the CDR3: TGTGCCAGCAGTCGCGGACTAGCGGGGGGGCTTAACAATGAGCAGTTCTTC. This codes for CASSRGLAGGLNNEQFF.

The sample holds a few counts of this clonotype. This chain joins TRBV6-1 and TRBJ2-3, with 7 bases aligning to TRBD1. CDR1 and CDR2 (germline): MNHNS, SASEGT. The CDR3 loop spans 15 amino acids. Losses at the gene ends were 10 bases for V and 6 bases for J; bases not matched to a gene: 16. The CDR3 DNA reads as TGTGCCACTCTGAAAGCCGGGAACAGGGGCGATACGCAGTATTTT. Its protein is CATLKAGNRGDTQYF.

In its sample, this clonotype was seen many times. The chain has TRBV7-6 and TRBJ2-5; D is uncertain. There are 13 residues in the CDR3. In germline, CDR1 is SGHVS, CDR2 FNYEAQ. Trimming stripped 2 bases from V and 1 base from J, with 5 bases between. This CDR3 is CASSLHRQETQYF. The CDR3 DNA follows: TGTGCCAGCAGCTTACATCGCCAAGAGACCCAGTACTTC.

At least ten counts were recorded for this clonotype. This sequence joins TRBV9 and TRBJ2-7, with D possibly matching TRBD2 (6 bases). CDR1 is SGDLS, CDR2 YYNGEE, per germline. The CDR3 covers 14 residues. V was trimmed by 0 bases and J by 5 bases, leaving 12 bases between them. DNA of the CDR3: TGTGCCAGCAGCGTAGTCGGCGGGGACCACGAGCAGTACTTC. Translation gives CASSVVGGDHEQYF.

This clonotype was detected ten times or more. This rearrangement joins TRBV2 to TRBJ1-1, with D maybe TRBD1 (6 bases). Germline loops: CDR1 SNHLY, CDR2 FYNNEI. This CDR3 spans 16 amino acids. V shed 4 bases and J shed 0 bases, with 15 bases lying between them. The CDR3 sequence: CASSGGGRGLNTEAFF. The CDR3 DNA reads TGTGCCAGCAGTGGGGGGGGGCGAGGACTGAACACTGAAGCTTTCTTT.

As to this clonotype: It is likely a read error: a sequence one base away is far more abundant. The gene calls are TRBV6-9 and TRBJ1-2; D unresolved. Trimming shortened V by 3 bases and J by 1 base, and 9 bases separated the two germline ends. The length of the CDR3 is 14 residues. Germline lookup yields CDR1 MNHGY and CDR2 SVAAGI. The CDR3 spells CASSYASRNYGYTF. The CDR3, as DNA: TGTGCCAGCAGTTACGCGAGCCGTAACTATGGCTACACCTTC.

This clonotype was found many times. The gene calls are TRBV20-1 and TRBJ2-5; 7 bases are shared with TRBD2. V gave up 8 bases and J gave up 5 bases; unmatched junction bases: 17. Germline V gene sequence: CDR1 DFQATT, CDR2 SNEGSKA (reference sequence). The CDR3 is 15 residues long. In nucleotides, the CDR3 is TGCAGTTCCACGAGAACGGGAGGCCCTGGGGAGACCCAGTACTTC. Translating it yields CSSTRTGGPGETQYF.

The V call is TRBV6-1, the J call TRBJ1-2, with D unclear. Germline V gene lookup returns CDR1 MNHNS and CDR2 SASEGT. This CDR3 is built from 18 residues. The V end lost 4 bases, the J end lost 6 bases, and 27 bases lay between the germline ends. This chain's CDR3 is CASSAEEQTVSLRHGYTF. The CDR3 nucleotides read TGTGCCAGCAGTGCCGAGGAGCAAACAGTATCCCTTAGACATGGCTACACCTTC.

This clonotype was found many times. V and J are TRBV7-8 and TRBJ2-1, with no clear D. Trimming cost V 2 bases and J 5 bases, with 4 bases left between them. The CDR3 is made up of 12 amino acids. The V gene's germline CDR1 is SGHVS and CDR2 FQNEAQ. CDR3 DNA: TGTGCCAGCAGCTTAAAGCACAATGAGCAGTTCTTC. It encodes CASSLKHNEQFF.